The 29 T cell receptor beta chains presented below share a single source sample, sequenced in a study of blood T cell repertoires in COVID-19. Data came from immunoSEQ multiplex PCR; TCRdb stores just in-frame clones and leaves some out. The sample gives 70,000 to 90,000 clones, around 80% of which show up once; 15% to 20% is in the top ten. The sample consisted of peripheral blood. These TCRs come from a woman aged 60-75 years with acute or convalescent COVID-19.

About this clone itself: Given a far larger clone just one base away, this is likely a sequencing read error. The genes are TRBV7-9 and TRBJ1-3; 8 bases line up with TRBD1. CDR1 and CDR2 from the germline V gene are SEHNR and FQNEAQ (reference sequence). The CDR3 runs 15 residues. J lost 0 bases, V lost 3 bases, and 1 base had no gene match. The chain's CDR3 is CASSFGQGSGNTIYF. The DNA of the CDR3 is TGTGCCAGCAGCTTCGGACAGGGCTCTGGAAACACCATATATTTT.

This rearrangement joins TRBV5-1 to TRBJ1-6, with unresolved D. This CDR3 region has 13 residues. The V end was cut by 0 bases, the J end by 11 bases, with 9 bases between. Germline CDR1 is SGHRS and CDR2 is YFSETQ. The CDR3 region has the DNA TGCGCCAGCAGCTTGGAATCTAGACCACCCCTCCACTTT. It translates to CASSLESRPPLHF.

This clone was seen a handful of times. The chain has TRBV5-8 and TRBJ2-7, with 8 bases lining up with TRBD1. J gave up 2 bases and V 3 bases, and 10 bases lay outside the gene matches. This CDR3 region has 16 residues. Germline V gene data show CDR1 as SGHTS and CDR2 as YDEGEE. The chain's CDR3 is CASSSDWGQVTYEQYF. DNA of the CDR3: TGTGCCAGCAGCTCGGACTGGGGACAGGTCACCTACGAGCAGTACTTC.

J is TRBJ2-2 and V is TRBV2; D may be TRBD2 (5 bases). Germline-derived CDR1 and CDR2 are SNHLY and FYNNEI. CDR3 length: 12 amino acids. Trimming removed 5 bases at V and 6 bases at J, with 7 bases between. The CDR3 sequence: CASSRGAGELFF. In DNA, the CDR3 is TGTGCCAGCAGTCGGGGAGCCGGGGAGCTGTTTTTT.

The rearrangement links TRBV30 to TRBJ2-5; 9 nucleotides agree with TRBD2. The germline V gene encodes CDR1 GTSNPN and CDR2 SVGIG (reference sequence). The CDR3 extends over 14 amino acids. V gave up 4 bases and J gave up 2 bases; unmatched junction bases: 5. The CDR3 DNA is TGTGCCTGGACCCTTAGCGGGGGACAAGAGACCCAGTACTTC. It codes for CAWTLSGGQETQYF.

The chain carries TRBV12-3 or TRBV12-4 and TRBJ2-3; D is undetermined. V shed 3 bases and J shed 10 bases, with 11 bases lying between them. The CDR3 extends over 12 amino acids. CDR3 DNA: TGTGCCAGCAGTTTGTGGCAGACTCCGCAGTATTTT. It encodes CASSLWQTPQYF.

The chain recombines TRBV5-1 with TRBJ2-3; 7 bases fit TRBD1. This CDR3 contains 17 residues. With V trimmed by 1 base and J by 0 bases, 8 bases remained unmatched. The germline CDR1 and CDR2 sequences are SGHRS and YFSETQ. The CDR3 region has the DNA TGCGCCAGCAGCTTGACAGGGGAAAGAACTAGCACAGATACGCAGTATTTT. Its translation is CASSLTGERTSTDTQYF. Together with reference TRBV5-1 and TRBJ2-3, the CDR3 gives the full variable domain: KAGVTQTPRYLIKTRGQQVTLSCSPISGHRSVSWYQQTPGQGLQFLFEYFSETQRNKGNFPGRFSGRQFSNSRSEMNVSTLELGDSALYLCASSLTGERTSTDTQYFGPGTRLTVL.

V usage is TRBV3-1 (or the pseudogene TRBV3-2) and J usage is TRBJ2-2; D perhaps matches TRBD1 (5 bases). The CDR3 sequence is 15 residues long. V dropped 4 bases and J dropped 3 bases, with 12 bases sitting between them. Looked up from germline, CDR1 is LGHDT and CDR2 is YNNKEL (reference sequence). The CDR3 DNA sequence: TGTGCCAGCAGCCCACAGGTAGTGGACACCGGGGAGCTGTTTTTT. The encoded protein is CASSPQVVDTGELFF.

This clone was seen just once. J is TRBJ2-5 and V is TRBV6-6, with 8 bases aligning to TRBD1. Per the germline V gene, CDR1 is MNHNY and CDR2 is SVGAGI (reference sequence). The CDR3 length is 15 residues. V lost 2 bases and J lost 4; bases outside the gene matches: 6. The CDR3 loop is CASSYLDRGPETQYF. The CDR3 region has the DNA TGTGCCAGCAGTTACCTTGACAGGGGACCAGAGACCCAGTACTTC.

This chain links TRBV6-5 with TRBJ1-4, with 7 bases aligning to TRBD1. Germline trimming cut 6 bases from V and 1 base from J; bases unmatched to any gene: 2. In germline, CDR1 is MNHEY, CDR2 SVGAGI. The length of the CDR3 is 14 residues. CDR3 loop: CASSHRGTNEKLFF. For the CDR3, the DNA is TGTGCCAGCAGCCACAGGGGAACTAATGAAAAACTGTTTTTT.

The chain is built from TRBV5-6 and TRBJ1-6; a possible D gene is TRBD1 (6 bases). The CDR3 length is 15 residues. From germline, CDR1 is SGHDT and CDR2 YYEEEE. The V and J ends lost 0 bases and 9 bases respectively, with 13 bases between them. The CDR3 DNA reads as TGTGCCAGCAGCTTGGAACAGGGAGTAGCTTCACCCCTCCACTTT. It specifies CASSLEQGVASPLHF.

The rearrangement joins TRBV11-2 to TRBJ1-2; D uncertain. Germline V gene lookup returns CDR1 SGHAT and CDR2 FQNNGV. V was cut by 0 bases and J by 4 bases, with 6 bases left in between. CDR3 size: 13 residues. CDR3 DNA: TGTGCCAGCAGCTTAGACAGAACCTATGGCTACACCTTC. This codes for CASSLDRTYGYTF.

The chain uses TRBV10-1 and TRBJ2-3; D unclear. Per the germline V gene, CDR1 is WNHNN and CDR2 is SYGVQD (reference sequence). Trimming took off 4 bases at V and 2 bases at J, with 19 bases between the two ends. The CDR3 spans 17 residues. The DNA of the CDR3 is TGCGCCAGCAGTGCAGCTCCCAGGATCCGACCCACAGATACGCAGTATTTT. This gives the protein CASSAAPRIRPTDTQYF.

The chain combines TRBV5-1 with TRBJ1-2; TRBD1 aligns across 9 bases. V shed 0 bases, J shed 3 bases, and the junction held 6 bases outside the gene matches. The CDR3 covers 16 residues. Per the germline V gene, CDR1 is SGHRS and CDR2 is YFSETQ. CDR3 sequence: CASSLETGGGDYGYTF. In DNA, the CDR3 is TGCGCCAGCAGCTTGGAGACAGGGGGAGGGGACTATGGCTACACCTTC. Full variable domain (rest looked up from reference TRBV5-1 and TRBJ1-2): KAGVTQTPRYLIKTRGQQVTLSCSPISGHRSVSWYQQTPGQGLQFLFEYFSETQRNKGNFPGRFSGRQFSNSRSEMNVSTLELGDSALYLCASSLETGGGDYGYTFGSGTRLTVV.

This chain joins TRBV24-1 and TRBJ2-7; 7 bases map to TRBD1. The germline V gene encodes CDR1 KGHDR and CDR2 SFDVKD. This CDR3 has 16 residues. The J segment lost 0 bases and the V segment lost 2 bases, leaving 6 bases of the junction unmatched. The CDR3 here is CATSDSGQDPSYEQYV. The CDR3 DNA is TGTGCCACCAGTGATTCCGGACAGGATCCCTCCTACGAGCAGTACGTC.

This chain connects TRBV7-2 to TRBJ1-1, with D possibly being TRBD1 (6 bases). The CDR3 loop spans 13 amino acids. The V gene's germline CDR1 is SGHTA and CDR2 FQGNSA. V was shortened by 8 bases and J by 6 bases, with 16 bases between the two germline ends. CDR3 nucleotide sequence: TGTGCCAGCCTTGAAGGGGGAAGGGCTGAAGCTTTCTTT. Protein sequence: CASLEGGRAEAFF.

The V and J genes are TRBV24-1 and TRBJ2-3; 9 bases are a match to TRBD1. This CDR3 spans 16 amino acids. The V gene end was trimmed by 3 bases and the J gene end by 6 bases; junction bases not matched to a gene: 9. The V gene's germline CDR1 is KGHDR and CDR2 SFDVKD. The CDR3 is CATSDVGTGPEDTQYF. As DNA, the CDR3 is TGTGCCACCAGTGATGTTGGGACAGGGCCCGAGGATACGCAGTATTTT.

In this sample, this clone turned up once. The chain joins TRBV6-6 to TRBJ2-1; 8 bases match TRBD1. V lost 5 bases to trimming and J lost 4 bases; unmatched junction nucleotides: 7. Germline CDR1 MNHNY, CDR2 SVGAGI (reference sequence). The CDR3 extends over 15 amino acids. Here the CDR3 reads CASSPGGPRYNEQFF. The CDR3 DNA reads as TGTGCCAGCAGTCCAGGGGGCCCCCGATACAATGAGCAGTTCTTC.

The V and J genes are TRBV19 and TRBJ1-1, with TRBD1 as a possible D gene (5 bases). This CDR3 has 15 amino acids. Germline-derived CDR1 and CDR2 are LNHDA and SQIVND (reference sequence). V lost 6 bases and J 0 bases, leaving 14 bases between the germline ends. The CDR3 DNA follows: TGTGCCAGTAGGATCAGGGATTTTATGAACACTGAAGCTTTCTTT. The encoded protein is CASRIRDFMNTEAFF. Looking up the rest from reference TRBV19 and TRBJ1-1 gives the full variable domain: DGGITQSPKYLFRKEGQNVTLSCEQNLNHDAMYWYRQDPGQGLRLIYYSQIVNDFQKGDIAEGYSVSREKKESFPLTVTSAQKNPTAFYLCASRIRDFMNTEAFFGQGTRLTVV.

This clone has a count of ten or more. The rearrangement links TRBV2 to TRBJ1-1; 7 bases are a match to TRBD1. CDR3 size: 15 residues. The germline V gene has CDR1 SNHLY and CDR2 FYNNEI. V was pared by 6 bases and J by 2 bases, with 9 bases of the junction left unmatched. In nucleotides, the CDR3 is TGTGCCAGCAGGCCTAGACAGGGTCTAAACACTGAAGCTTTCTTT. Translating gives CASRPRQGLNTEAFF.

The chain uses TRBV6-5 and TRBJ2-7; 9 bases map to TRBD2. CDR1 and CDR2 (germline): MNHEY, SVGAGI. This CDR3 is 15 amino acids long. V was pared by 6 bases and J by 0 bases, with 6 bases of the junction left unmatched. The CDR3 loop reads CASSILAGSSYEQYF. DNA of the CDR3: TGTGCCAGCAGCATTCTAGCGGGGAGCTCCTACGAGCAGTACTTC.

The gene calls are TRBV14 and TRBJ1-6, with D possibly TRBD1 on 5 matching bases. Trimming shortened V by 4 bases and J by 7 bases, and 8 bases separated the two germline ends. Per the germline V gene, CDR1 is SGHDN and CDR2 is FVKESK. The CDR3 loop spans 13 amino acids. The CDR3 region has the DNA TGTGCCAGCAGCCCTCGGGGGAATTCACCCCTCCACTTT. This translates into CASSPRGNSPLHF.

CDR3 loop: CAISESTGAGTGELFF. CDR3 nucleotide sequence: TGTGCCATCAGTGAGTCGACAGGGGCAGGCACCGGGGAGCTGTTTTTT. The genes are TRBV10-3 and TRBJ2-2; 8 positions match TRBD1. Trimming removed 0 bases from V and 4 bases from J; junction bases left unmatched: 4. Germline values: CDR1 ENHRY, CDR2 SYGVKD. This CDR3 comprises 16 residues.

The genes are TRBV11-2 and TRBJ1-1; perhaps TRBD1 as D (6 bases). The V end was cut by 5 bases, the J end by 3 bases, with 16 bases between. CDR3 size: 15 residues. Germline CDR1 is SGHAT and CDR2 is FQNNGV. The CDR3 DNA reads TGTGCCAGCAGCCTTCCCGGACAGCCTTACACTGAAGCTTTCTTT. This codes for CASSLPGQPYTEAFF.

CDR3 bases: TGTGCCAGCAGCCTAACGACAGGGCGGGAGACCCAGTACTTC. Translated, it gives CASSLTTGRETQYF. V and J are TRBV9 and TRBJ2-5; TRBD1 agrees at 7 bases. The V gene end was trimmed by 4 bases and the J gene end by 5 bases; junction bases not matched to a gene: 8. In germline, CDR1 is SGDLS, CDR2 YYNGEE. CDR3 length equals 14 residues. The full variable domain, its missing parts supplied by reference TRBV9 and TRBJ2-5, is DSGVTQTPKHLITATGQRVTLRCSPRSGDLSVYWYQQSLDQGLQFLIQYYNGEERAKGNILERFSAQQFPDLHSELNLSSLELGDSALYFCASSLTTGRETQYFGPGTRLLVL.

This clone occurred a few times. V usage is TRBV18 and J usage is TRBJ2-7, with TRBD2 matching 7 bases. This CDR3 is 12 amino acids long. Looked up from germline, CDR1 is KGHSH and CDR2 is LQKENI. V dropped 3 bases and J dropped 7; count of bases not matched to a gene: 3. The CDR3 sequence is CASSPMGGEQYV. The CDR3 region has the DNA TGTGCCAGCTCACCGATGGGGGGGGAGCAGTACGTC.

This clone showed up many times. The chain couples TRBV5-1 to TRBJ2-7; weak D call: TRBD1 (5 bases). V was clipped by 4 bases and J by 6 bases, with 14 bases between them. The CDR3 is 13 amino acids. Germline CDR1 SGHRS, CDR2 YFSETQ. In DNA form, the CDR3 reads TGCGCCAGCAGCGTATCAGGGATGCCCGAGCAGTACGTC. Protein sequence: CASSVSGMPEQYV.

This chain joins TRBV5-5 and TRBJ1-1, with D possibly being TRBD1 (5 bases). The CDR3 loop spans 16 amino acids. Trimming removed 0 bases at V and 1 base at J, with 13 bases between. Germline CDR1 is SGHKS and CDR2 is YYEKEE (reference sequence). Written as DNA, the CDR3 is TGTGCCAGCAGCTTGGGGGCAGGGATGGGGAACACTGAAGCTTTCTTT. It codes for CASSLGAGMGNTEAFF.

The chain carries TRBV18 and TRBJ1-4, with 10 positions matching TRBD1. CDR1 is KGHSH, CDR2 LQKENI, per germline. There are 17 residues in the CDR3. With V trimmed by 3 bases and J by 5 bases, 9 bases remained unmatched. Here the CDR3 reads CASSPPGGTGVNEKLFF. CDR3 in DNA: TGTGCCAGCTCACCCCCCGGTGGGACAGGGGTGAATGAAAAACTGTTTTTT.